This T cell receptor (beta chain) was documented in a study of T cell repertoires in cytomegalovirus infection. Study in general: CMV epitopes used comprised recently identified HLA-C-restricted ones and well-studied HLA-B-restricted ones. Evidence of both CMV infection and a matching HLA type came from public TCR beta signatures. Study results and caveats: Identification of carriers of CMV plus the relevant HLA was achieved through cumulative public TCR beta family frequency. HLA-C-restricted CMV-specific TCR beta clonotypes were dominant in the ex vivo response.

Looked up from germline, CDR1 is WNHNN and CDR2 is SYGVQD (reference sequence). V shed 0 bases, J shed 6 bases, and the junction held 6 bases outside the gene matches. This CDR3 has 15 amino acids. TCRdb independently ran MiXCR on the reads; one entry per CDR3 protein. The sample shows hundreds of thousands of distinct CDR3 sequences, 25% to 35% of them seen only once. This clonotype was detected only a few times. Its antigen is unknown. The chain carries TRBV10-1 and TRBJ2-7, with 9 bases lining up with TRBD2. The sequence was collected from a human donor in good health (CMV status not recorded). Some clones in this sample may be carry-over from other donors' samples. The material was cultured PBMCs, obtained from culture after CMV antigen stimulation. The CDR3 here is CASSESGSGGREQYF. In DNA, the CDR3 is TGCGCCAGCAGTGAGTCGGGTAGCGGGGGACGCGAGCAGTACTTC.